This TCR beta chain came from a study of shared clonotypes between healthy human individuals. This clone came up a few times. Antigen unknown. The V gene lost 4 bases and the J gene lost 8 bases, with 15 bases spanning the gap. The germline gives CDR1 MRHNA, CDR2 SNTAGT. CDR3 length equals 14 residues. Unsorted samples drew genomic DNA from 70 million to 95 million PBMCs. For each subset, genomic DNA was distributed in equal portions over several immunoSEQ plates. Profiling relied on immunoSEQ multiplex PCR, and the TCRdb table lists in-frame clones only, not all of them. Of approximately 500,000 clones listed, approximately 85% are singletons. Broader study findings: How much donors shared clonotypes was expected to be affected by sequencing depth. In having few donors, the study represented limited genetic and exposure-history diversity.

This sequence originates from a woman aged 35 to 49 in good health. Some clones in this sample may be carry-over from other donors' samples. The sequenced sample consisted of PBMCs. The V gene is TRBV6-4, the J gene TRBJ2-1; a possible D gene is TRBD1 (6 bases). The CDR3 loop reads CASSGGLAGDEQFF. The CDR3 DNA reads TGTGCCAGCAGTGGGGGGCTAGCTGGGGATGAGCAGTTCTTC.